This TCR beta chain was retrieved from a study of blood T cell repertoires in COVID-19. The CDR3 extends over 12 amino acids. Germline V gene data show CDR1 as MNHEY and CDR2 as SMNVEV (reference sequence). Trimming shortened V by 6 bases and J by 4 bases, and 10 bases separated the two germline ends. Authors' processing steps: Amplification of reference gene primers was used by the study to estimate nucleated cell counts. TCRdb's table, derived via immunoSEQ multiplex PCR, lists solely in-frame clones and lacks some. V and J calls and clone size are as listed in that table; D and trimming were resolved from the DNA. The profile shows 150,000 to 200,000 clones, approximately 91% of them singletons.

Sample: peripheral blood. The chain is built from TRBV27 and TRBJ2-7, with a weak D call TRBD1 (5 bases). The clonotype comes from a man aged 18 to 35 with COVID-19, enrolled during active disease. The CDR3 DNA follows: TGTGCCAGCAGCCCTCAGGGATACGAGCAGTACTTC. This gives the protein CASSPQGYEQYF.